This is a list of T cell receptor beta chains from one sample in a study of metastatic and nonmetastatic thyroid tumors. Using MiXCR, TCRdb reanalyzed the PCR reads. The sample holds 35,000 to 50,000 clones, 4% to 5% seen once. Sequencing was carried out using blood. Receptor source: a female donor with papillary thyroid cancer or a benign thyroid nodule (not recorded which). Some clones in this sample may be carry-over from other donors' samples. The CDR3 runs from the conserved cysteine through the conserved F or W. The order of the fields is J gene, D gene, clone size, V gene, CDR3 DNA, CDR3 protein. A D gene is named only where the DNA matches it firmly. Some rows mark clone size as missing; the rest say once, few, many or name a class of expanded clone.

>TRBJ2-2|NA|NA|TRBV6-2/TRBV6-3
TGTGCCAGCAGGTGGACAGCTGTGGAGCTGTTTTTT
CASRWTAVELFF
>TRBJ1-2|NA|many|TRBV5-5
TGTGCCAGCAGCCCGGGACGGAACCCTAACTATGGCTACACCTTC
CASSPGRNPNYGYTF
>TRBJ1-1|NA|many|TRBV7-9
TGTGCCAGCAGCACTACGGACAGGAACACTGAAGCTTTCTTT
CASSTTDRNTEAFF
>TRBJ1-2|TRBD1|NA|TRBV6-1
TGTGCCAGCAGTTCCTCCCAGGGGGCCGCCTATGGCTACACCTTC
CASSSSQGAAYGYTF
>TRBJ2-1|TRBD2|many|TRBV5-1
TGCGCCAGCAGCTCTACCCCCGGGACTAGCGGGAGAGGCGCCTACAATGAGCAGTTCTTC
CASSSTPGTSGRGAYNEQFF
>TRBJ1-5|NA|medium-sized|TRBV27
TGTGCCAGCAGTCCATCCAGGTGGGGCAATCAGCCCCAGCATTTT
CASSPSRWGNQPQHF
>TRBJ2-3|NA|many|TRBV12-3/TRBV12-4
TGTGCCAGCAGCTCCAGGGGGGGGGATAGCACAGATACGCAGTATTTT
CASSSRGGDSTDTQYF
>TRBJ2-3|TRBD2|many|TRBV10-1
TGCGCCAGCAGTGAGTCTAGCGGGAGCACAGATATGCAGTATTTT
CASSESSGSTDMQYF
>TRBJ2-2|TRBD2|many|TRBV20-1
TGCAGTGCTAGACCAGGAGGGCGGGAGGCTGGGGAGCTGTTTTTT
CSARPGGREAGELFF
>TRBJ2-1|TRBD2|NA|TRBV5-1
TGCGCCAGCAGCTCCGGACTAGCCTCCTACAATGAGCAGTTCTTC
CASSSGLASYNEQFF
>TRBJ1-1|NA|many|TRBV10-1
TGCGCCAGCAGTGAGTATACAGACACTGAAGCTTTCTTT
CASSEYTDTEAFF
>TRBJ1-2|NA|NA|TRBV12-3/TRBV12-4
TGTGCCAGCACCACATCCTACAGAAACTATGGCTACACCTTC
CASTTSYRNYGYTF
>TRBJ2-7|TRBD2|few|TRBV20-1
TGCAGTGCTAGACCCCAGCGGGGGACCTACGAGCAGTACTTC
CSARPQRGTYEQYF
>TRBJ2-1|NA|many|TRBV4-1
TGCGCCAGCAGCCAAGGGGAGAGACAGGTCAATGAGCAGTTCTTC
CASSQGERQVNEQFF
>TRBJ2-2|NA|few|TRBV15
TGTGCCACCAGGCCAGGGGAAAACACCGGGGAGCTGTTTTTT
CATRPGENTGELFF
>TRBJ2-1|NA|NA|TRBV2
TGTGCCAGCAAAAAGCGACTTTACAATGAGCAGTTCTTC
CASKKRLYNEQFF